The 30 T cell receptor beta chains presented below share a single source sample, sequenced in a study of OX40 agonist ivuxolimab in advanced cancers. The method was the immunoSEQ multiplex PCR assay. TCRdb holds this immuneACCESS table with in-frame rearrangements only. Some clones are missing; in checked studies, unresolved V genes explain under half, and the rest has no known cause. The sample contains about 27,000 clones, 81% of them found a single time. Of the sample, about 30% falls within the top ten clones. This specimen was CD4+ or CD8+ T cells sorted from blood, taken in a trial of the OX40 agonist ivuxolimab. The receptors here all came from an adult with an advanced solid tumor such as melanoma, head and neck, liver or kidney cancer.

Sample share makes this clone large. This chain uses TRBV7-9 with TRBJ2-1; no firm D call. The CDR3 is 14 residues long. Germline loops: CDR1 SEHNR, CDR2 FQNEAQ (reference sequence). Trimming cost V 1 base and J 5 bases, with 9 bases left between them. In DNA form, the CDR3 reads TGTGCCAGCAGCTTAGATGGCCTACACAATGAGCAGTTCTTC. This encodes CASSLDGLHNEQFF.

This chain joins TRBV6-4 and TRBJ2-3; tentative D call: TRBD2 (5 bases). The CDR3 spans 15 residues. Germline V lookup: CDR1 MRHNA, CDR2 SNTAGT. V was trimmed by 5 bases and J by 2 bases, leaving 14 bases between them. The CDR3 DNA reads TGTGCCAGCAGTCCTGGAGGCGTAAACACAGATACGCAGTATTTT. Translating gives CASSPGGVNTDTQYF.

V gene TRBV19 combines with J gene TRBJ2-2, with 7 positions matching TRBD2. This CDR3 has 18 amino acids. J was trimmed by 0 bases and V by 5 bases; bases with no gene match: 12. Germline CDR1 is LNHDA and CDR2 is SQIVND (reference sequence). CDR3 in DNA: TGTGCCAGTAGTGGCGGGAGCACTCTTTTCGCGAACACCGGGGAGCTGTTTTTT. Translated, it gives CASSGGSTLFANTGELFF.

Points on this clone: The sample contains more than one DNA sequence encoding this CDR3. The chain joins TRBV11-3 to TRBJ2-7; D gene unclear. The CDR3 loop spans 12 amino acids. Germline CDR1 and CDR2: SGHNT and YENEEA. V was shortened by 9 bases and J by 0 bases, with 9 bases between the two germline ends. CDR3 coding DNA: TGTGCCAGTAGCCCTGTCTCCTACGAGCAGTACTTC. It is translated as CASSPVSYEQYF.

The chain carries TRBV6-1 and TRBJ1-5, with D possibly being TRBD1 (5 bases). Trimming took 11 bases from V and 3 from J, leaving 20 bases between them. The CDR3 is made up of 15 amino acids. CDR1 and CDR2 (germline): MNHNS, SASEGT. CDR3 sequence: CAVPTRQGTNQPQHF. The CDR3 nucleotides read TGTGCCGTTCCAACTCGGCAGGGCACCAATCAGCCCCAGCATTTT.

This chain links TRBV7-9 with TRBJ2-7; no clear D gene. Germline V lookup: CDR1 SEHNR, CDR2 FQNEAQ (reference sequence). The CDR3 length is 12 residues. With 6 bases removed from V and 3 bases from J, the gap between germline ends came to 9 bases. Here the CDR3 DNA reads TGTGCCAGCAGTTTTTTAGGCTACGAGCAGTACTTC. Protein sequence: CASSFLGYEQYF.

This clone was observed a single time. V is TRBV5-8 and J is TRBJ2-7, with D perhaps TRBD1 or TRBD2 (5 bases each). The CDR3 contains 14 residues. Germline assignment: CDR1 SGHTS and CDR2 YDEGEE. V was pared by 3 bases and J by 3 bases, with 13 bases between. Written as DNA, the CDR3 is TGTGCCAGCAGCTATACCTGGGGGAGCTACGAGCAGTACTTC. Its translation: CASSYTWGSYEQYF. Together with reference TRBV5-8 and TRBJ2-7, the CDR3 gives the full variable domain: EAGVTQSPTHLIKTRGQQATLRCSPISGHTSVYWYQQALGLGLQFLLWYDEGEERNRGNFPPRFSGRQFPNYSSELNVNALELEDSALYLCASSYTWGSYEQYFGPGTRLTVT.

The chain employs TRBV5-8 and TRBJ2-7, with D unresolved. The germline V and J ends were trimmed by 4 bases and 2 bases, with 13 bases remaining between them. The CDR3 runs to 14 residues. CDR1 is SGHTS, CDR2 YDEGEE, per germline. CDR3 nucleotides: TGTGCCAGCAGCCCTGAGCTGGAGACCTACGAGCAGTACTTC. Translation gives CASSPELETYEQYF. Variable domain in full (rest from reference TRBV5-8 and TRBJ2-7): EAGVTQSPTHLIKTRGQQATLRCSPISGHTSVYWYQQALGLGLQFLLWYDEGEERNRGNFPPRFSGRQFPNYSSELNVNALELEDSALYLCASSPELETYEQYFGPGTRLTVT.

This rearrangement joins TRBV30 to TRBJ1-1, with D tentatively TRBD1 (6 bases). Germline V gene lookup returns CDR1 GTSNPN and CDR2 SVGIG (reference sequence). This CDR3 has 14 amino acids. V gave up 0 bases and J gave up 5 bases, with 13 bases separating them. The CDR3 nucleotides read TGTGCCTGGAGTGTACGGGGGCTGGGGACTGAAGCTTTCTTT. It encodes CAWSVRGLGTEAFF. The full variable domain, with the rest looked up from reference TRBV30 and TRBJ1-1, is SQTIHQWPATLVQPVGSPLSLECTVEGTSNPNLYWYRQAAGRGLQLLFYSVGIGQISSEVPQNLSASRPQDRQFILSSKKLLLSDSGFYLCAWSVRGLGTEAFFGQGTRLTVV.

The V and J genes are TRBV4-1 and TRBJ2-7; 8 nucleotides agree with TRBD1. J gave up 3 bases and V 2 bases, and 6 bases lay outside the gene matches. The CDR3 covers 15 residues. CDR1 MGHRA and CDR2 YSYEKL come from the germline V gene. The DNA for the CDR3 is TGCGCCAGCAGCCAATGGGTACAGGGGGTCTACGAGCAGTACTTC. This codes for CASSQWVQGVYEQYF.

The chain links TRBV7-9 to TRBJ2-3; 8 positions match TRBD1. V was clipped by 4 bases and J by 4 bases; unmatched bases: 10. The CDR3 runs 16 residues. Per the germline V gene, CDR1 is SEHNR and CDR2 is FQNEAQ (reference sequence). CDR3 region: CASSWLTGEVPDTQYF. CDR3 coding DNA: TGTGCCAGCAGCTGGCTGACAGGGGAGGTGCCAGATACGCAGTATTTT.

The chain couples TRBV6-5 to TRBJ2-3, with D unresolved. Trimming removed 3 bases from V and 6 bases from J, with 13 bases in between. The CDR3 has 14 amino acids. The germline V gene encodes CDR1 MNHEY and CDR2 SVGAGI. The CDR3 DNA is TGTGCCAGCAGTTATTCCAGGCCCAGGGATACGCAGTATTTT. This codes for CASSYSRPRDTQYF.

This clone was seen a handful of times. The rearrangement links TRBV30 to TRBJ2-7, with 14 bases matching TRBD2. This CDR3 has 14 amino acids. CDR1 and CDR2 from the germline V gene are GTSNPN and SVGIG (reference sequence). With 2 bases clipped from V and 8 bases from J, the junction kept 5 bases outside the gene matches. CDR3 protein: CAWSLGLAGDQQYF. The CDR3, as DNA: TGTGCCTGGAGTCTGGGACTAGCGGGAGATCAGCAGTACTTC.

The CDR3 region has the DNA TGTGCCAGCAGTTTATGGGGCGATGATGGGGAGACCCAGTACTTC. The encoded protein is CASSLWGDDGETQYF. The chain joins TRBV28 to TRBJ2-5; D gene unclear. V was shortened by 0 bases and J by 5 bases, with 13 bases between the two germline ends. Germline V lookup: CDR1 MDHEN, CDR2 SYDVKM. The CDR3 loop spans 15 amino acids.

V usage is TRBV7-2 and J usage is TRBJ2-7; D is undetermined. This CDR3 contains 13 residues. In germline, CDR1 is SGHTA, CDR2 FQGNSA. Trimming left V 5 bases short and J 3 bases short, with 11 bases between. Written as DNA, the CDR3 is TGTGCCAGCAGCCAAGGCCCCGTCTACGAGCAGTACTTC. It specifies CASSQGPVYEQYF.

The chain combines TRBV4-1 with TRBJ2-1; 13 positions agree with TRBD2. Germline V lookup: CDR1 MGHRA, CDR2 YSYEKL. With V trimmed by 4 bases and J by 7 bases, 7 bases remained unmatched. The CDR3 has 16 residues. Here the CDR3 DNA reads TGCGCCAGCAGCCGGGGGACTAGCGGGAATTTTAATGAGCAGTTCTTC. Translating gives CASSRGTSGNFNEQFF.

Regarding this clone: At one of its ends the junction is not consistent with the germline gene, which may arise from a read error. The genes are TRBV7-7 and TRBJ2-5, with D uncertain. This CDR3 contains 14 residues. Germline V gives CDR1 SSHAT, CDR2 FNYEAQ (reference sequence). The CDR3 DNA reads as TGTGCTAGCAGCGATACCGTTTACCAAGAGACCCAGTACTTC. It codes for CASSDTVYQETQYF.

This chain joins TRBV23-1 and TRBJ2-7; maybe TRBD1 (5 bases). TRBV23-1 is marked as an open reading frame, function uncertain. This CDR3 is 13 amino acids long. Trimming left V 2 bases short and J 6 bases short, with 11 bases between. CDR3 bases: TGCGCCAGCAGTCAACCCCAGGGAAGCGAGCAGTACTTC. Encoded protein: CASSQPQGSEQYF.

The chain carries TRBV4-2 and TRBJ2-5, with D hard to call. Trimming shortened V by 2 bases and J by 4 bases, and 17 bases separated the two germline ends. This CDR3 spans 16 amino acids. The germline gives CDR1 LGHNA, CDR2 YNFKEQ. The CDR3 protein is CASSQIPPSWGETQYF. CDR3 bases: TGTGCCAGCAGCCAAATTCCCCCAAGTTGGGGAGAGACCCAGTACTTC.

The chain recombines TRBV4-1 with TRBJ1-2; D gene uncertain. The CDR3 loop spans 14 amino acids. Germline CDR1 MGHRA, CDR2 YSYEKL. The germline V and J ends were trimmed by 0 bases and 4 bases, with 9 bases remaining between them. CDR3 loop: CASSQERGTYGYTF. CDR3 DNA sequence: TGCGCCAGCAGCCAAGAAAGAGGTACCTATGGCTACACCTTC.

The chain combines TRBV29-1 with TRBJ2-1; 8 bases line up with TRBD2. CDR1 is SQVTM and CDR2 is ANQGSEA in the germline V gene. This CDR3 comprises 12 residues. V gave up 7 bases and J gave up 4 bases; unmatched junction bases: 3. The CDR3 is CSGLASYNEQFF. The CDR3 nucleotides are TGCAGCGGACTAGCGAGTTACAATGAGCAGTTCTTC.

The chain employs TRBV28 and TRBJ2-7, with D perhaps matching TRBD1 (5 bases). Germline V gene sequence: CDR1 MDHEN, CDR2 SYDVKM. This CDR3 region has 16 residues. With 3 bases removed from V and 4 bases from J, the gap between germline ends came to 19 bases. In DNA form, the CDR3 reads TGTGCCAGCAGTTTGCTGGGGTCAGGGAATCCATACGAGCAGTACTTC. Its protein is CASSLLGSGNPYEQYF.

The V and J genes are TRBV4-1 and TRBJ2-1, with unresolved D. The CDR3 is 14 residues long. Trimming pared 1 base from V and 7 bases from J, leaving 11 bases between. Germline CDR1 is MGHRA and CDR2 is YSYEKL. The CDR3 here is CASSQVGLRNEQFF. The CDR3 DNA follows: TGCGCCAGCAGCCAAGTAGGCCTCAGGAATGAGCAGTTCTTC.

CDR3 in amino acids: CASSYSGGLETQYF. DNA for the CDR3: TGTGCCAGCAGTTACTCGGGGGGGCTAGAGACCCAGTACTTC. The V call is TRBV6-5, the J call TRBJ2-5; D is perhaps TRBD2 (7 bases). The CDR3 contains 14 residues. Between the trimmed V and J ends, which lost 0 bases and 4 bases, there was a span of 9 bases. From germline, CDR1 is MNHEY and CDR2 SVGAGI.

The chain is built from TRBV5-6 and TRBJ1-2; the D gene is possibly TRBD1 (5 bases). Looked up from germline, CDR1 is SGHDT and CDR2 is YYEEEE. V shed 0 bases and J shed 8 bases, with 20 bases lying between them. The CDR3 runs 16 residues. CDR3 DNA: TGTGCCAGCAGCTTGGGCGCGACAGATCGCCGATCGGGCTACACCTTC. Protein: CASSLGATDRRSGYTF.

This chain uses TRBV14 with TRBJ1-1; possibly TRBD1 for D (6 bases). The CDR3 is 15 residues long. The V end lost 0 bases, the J end lost 0 bases, and 8 bases lay between the germline ends. Germline V gives CDR1 SGHDN, CDR2 FVKESK. DNA for the CDR3: TGTGCCAGCAGCCAAGAGGAGGGGGTGAACACTGAAGCTTTCTTT. Translating it yields CASSQEEGVNTEAFF.

The chain employs TRBV19 and TRBJ2-1, with 7 positions matching TRBD1. Germline V gene sequence: CDR1 LNHDA, CDR2 SQIVND (reference sequence). J gave up 7 bases and V 2 bases, and 11 bases lay outside the gene matches. This CDR3 has 16 residues. For the CDR3, the DNA is TGTGCCAGTAGTATAATCGAGACAGGGAAAAGGAATGAGCAGTTCTTC. Protein: CASSIIETGKRNEQFF.

The CDR3 DNA reads as TGTGCCAGCAGCGTGAGGTGGGGATGGCCCCAGCATTTT. Its translation: CASSVRWGWPQHF. The chain carries TRBV9 and TRBJ1-5; D uncertain. V shed 2 bases and J shed 9 bases, with 12 bases lying between them. This CDR3 region has 13 residues. CDR1 and CDR2 from the germline V gene are SGDLS and YYNGEE.

The chain has TRBV7-2 and TRBJ2-7; D remains unclear. The germline gives CDR1 SGHTA, CDR2 FQGNSA. V was shortened by 5 bases and J by 4 bases, with 9 bases between the two germline ends. The length of the CDR3 is 12 residues. CDR3 residues: CASSPETYEQYF. The CDR3 nucleotides read TGTGCCAGCAGCCCAGAAACTTACGAGCAGTACTTC. Supplemented by reference TRBV7-2 and TRBJ2-7, the full variable domain reads GAGVSQSPSNKVTEKGKDVELRCDPISGHTALYWYRQSLGQGLEFLIYFQGNSAPDKSGLPSDRFSAERTGGSVSTLTIQRTQQEDSAVYLCASSPETYEQYFGPGTRLTVT.

This clone was recorded once. This sequence joins TRBV7-9 and TRBJ1-1; 7 positions agree with TRBD1. This CDR3 region has 15 residues. V lost 4 bases, J lost 11 bases, and 16 bases stayed unmatched. CDR1 is SEHNR, CDR2 FQNEAQ, per germline (reference sequence). The CDR3 spells CASSSPDRPGAMAFF. CDR3 in DNA: TGTGCCAGCAGCTCACCGGACAGGCCAGGAGCGATGGCTTTCTTT.